The 3 T cell receptor beta chains listed next were all sequenced from one sample in a study of T cell repertoires in cytomegalovirus infection. For these TCRs, the target antigens are not known. Each CDR3 protein is one row after TCRdb ran MiXCR on the reads. In the table there are hundreds of thousands of distinct CDR3 sequences, approximately 32% of which are singletons. Source: cultured PBMCs, taken from culture after CMV antigen stimulation. Source of these receptors: a human donor in good health (CMV status not recorded). Some clones in this sample may be carry-over from other donors' samples.

There are a few counts of this clonotype. The chain has TRBV6-1 and TRBJ1-2; the match to TRBD1 covers 9 bases. The V and J ends lost 2 bases and 2 bases, in that order; junction bases with no gene match: 3. Germline values: CDR1 MNHNS, CDR2 SASEGT. The CDR3 spans 15 residues. The CDR3 spells CASSETGGSNYGYTF. Written as DNA, the CDR3 is TGTGCCAGCAGTGAAACAGGGGGCTCCAACTATGGCTACACCTTC.

The gene calls are TRBV6-5 and TRBJ1-1; D is possibly TRBD1 (5 bases). Per the germline V gene, CDR1 is MNHEY and CDR2 is SVGAGI. V was cut by 4 bases and J by 1 base, with 10 bases left in between. This CDR3 is 14 amino acids long. CDR3 bases: TGTGCCAGCAGTTTCGGGGCTGGGAACACTGAAGCTTTCTTT. Translating gives CASSFGAGNTEAFF.

This clonotype was detected only a few times. The chain has TRBV15 and TRBJ1-1; D unclear. V was clipped by 4 bases and J by 10 bases, with 16 bases between them. This CDR3 region has 13 residues. CDR1 is LNHNV and CDR2 is YYDKDF in the germline V gene (reference sequence). The CDR3 sequence: CATSIVKGEAAFF. CDR3 coding DNA: TGTGCCACCAGCATCGTGAAGGGCGAGGCAGCTTTCTTT.